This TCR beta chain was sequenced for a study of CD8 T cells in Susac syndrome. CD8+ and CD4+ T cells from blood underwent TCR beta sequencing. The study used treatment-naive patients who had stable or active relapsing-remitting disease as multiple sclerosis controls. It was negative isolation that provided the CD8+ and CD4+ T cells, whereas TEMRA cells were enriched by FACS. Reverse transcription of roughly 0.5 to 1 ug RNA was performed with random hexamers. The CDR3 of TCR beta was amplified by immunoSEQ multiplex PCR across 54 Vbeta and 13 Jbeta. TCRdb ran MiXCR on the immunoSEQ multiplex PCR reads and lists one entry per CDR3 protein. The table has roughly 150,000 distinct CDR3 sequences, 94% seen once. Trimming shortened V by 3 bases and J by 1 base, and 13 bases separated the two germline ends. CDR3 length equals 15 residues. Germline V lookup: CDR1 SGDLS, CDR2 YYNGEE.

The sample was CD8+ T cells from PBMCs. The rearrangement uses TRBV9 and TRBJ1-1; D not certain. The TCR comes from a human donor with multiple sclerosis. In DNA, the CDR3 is TGTGCCAGCAGCGCATCTTCAGTGGGGAACACTGAAGCTTTCTTT. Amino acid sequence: CASSASSVGNTEAFF.